This paragraph covers one T cell receptor beta chain sequence. The data were taken from a study of blood T cell repertoires in COVID-19. Some clones are missing from TCRdb's copy, which holds only in-frame ones; the method was immunoSEQ multiplex PCR. In the table there are roughly 70,000 clones, 88% of which are singletons. The sequenced sample was peripheral blood. The clonotype originates from an older man with acute or convalescent COVID-19.

CDR3 region: CASSLGATEAFF. Here the CDR3 DNA reads TGTGCCAGCAGCTTGGGAGCGACTGAAGCTTTCTTT. The V and J genes are TRBV5-4 and TRBJ1-1; D is unclear. V lost 0 bases and J lost 5, with 5 bases in between. This CDR3 spans 12 amino acids. Germline V gene data show CDR1 as SGHNT and CDR2 as YYREEE (reference sequence).